The 8 T cell receptor beta chains in this list originate from one sample, sequenced in a study of blood T cell repertoires in COVID-19. Measured with immunoSEQ multiplex PCR; TCRdb has only the in-frame clones, and not every one. The sample lists around 250,000 clones; 70% to 90% were seen once. Sequences were obtained from PBMCs or T cells enriched from blood (not recorded which). The receptors originated from a woman aged 45-60 years who had recovered from COVID-19.

The chain couples TRBV7-6 to TRBJ1-4; 7 nucleotides align to TRBD1. Per the germline V gene, CDR1 is SGHVS and CDR2 is FNYEAQ. J lost 3 bases, V lost 5 bases, and 12 bases had no gene match. The CDR3 totals 17 residues. The CDR3 loop is CASSPRGLGVANEKLFF. The CDR3, as DNA: TGTGCCAGCAGCCCCAGGGGGTTAGGGGTGGCTAATGAAAAACTGTTTTTT.

The rearrangement uses TRBV9 and TRBJ2-7; D possibly corresponds to TRBD2 (5 bases). Trimming shortened V by 3 bases and J by 0 bases, and 16 bases separated the two germline ends. CDR1 is SGDLS and CDR2 is YYNGEE in the germline V gene. The CDR3 totals 16 residues. The CDR3 reads CASSESMDGGSYEQYF. Here the CDR3 DNA reads TGTGCCAGCAGCGAATCAATGGACGGAGGCTCCTACGAGCAGTACTTC.

This clone was counted once. The chain combines TRBV6-2 or TRBV6-3 with TRBJ2-7; possible D gene TRBD2, 5 bases. With 6 bases removed from V and 0 bases from J, the gap between germline ends came to 9 bases. The germline V gene encodes CDR1 MNHEY and CDR2 SVGEGT. The CDR3 loop spans 13 amino acids. Written as DNA, the CDR3 is TGTGCCAGCAGCCACGGACTCTCCTACGAGCAGTACTTC. As protein: CASSHGLSYEQYF.

This chain joins TRBV3-1 (or the pseudogene TRBV3-2) and TRBJ2-2; 7 bases agree with TRBD1. The CDR3 length is 16 residues. CDR1 and CDR2 from the germline V gene are LGHDT and YNNKEL (reference sequence). V was pared by 3 bases and J by 2 bases, with 6 bases of the junction left unmatched. The CDR3 region has the DNA TGTGCCAGCAGCCAGGCAGGGGGTAGAAACACCGGGGAGCTGTTTTTT. It encodes CASSQAGGRNTGELFF.

This clone has just a few counts. V gene TRBV5-1 combines with J gene TRBJ2-1, with TRBD2 matching over 12 bases. Germline CDR1 SGHRS, CDR2 YFSETQ. CDR3 length: 15 residues. V lost 4 bases and J lost 7; bases outside the gene matches: 6. The CDR3: CASSLWTSGKNEQFF. The DNA of the CDR3 is TGCGCCAGCAGCCTATGGACTAGCGGGAAGAATGAGCAGTTCTTC.

V usage is TRBV28 and J usage is TRBJ1-5; no clear D. This CDR3 is built from 15 residues. Germline-derived CDR1 and CDR2 are MDHEN and SYDVKM. The V end was cut by 6 bases, the J end by 0 bases, with 12 bases between. The CDR3 nucleotides read TGTGCCAGCAGCCTCTTTTCCAGTAGCAATCAGCCCCAGCATTTT. Its translation: CASSLFSSSNQPQHF.

CDR3 nucleotides: TGTGCCAGTAGTACAGGGTCGGTAGAGACCCAGTACTTC. It translates to CASSTGSVETQYF. The chain combines TRBV19 with TRBJ2-5, with TRBD1 as a possible D gene (5 bases). There are 13 residues in the CDR3. With 4 bases removed from V and 4 bases from J, the gap between germline ends came to 10 bases. The germline V gene encodes CDR1 LNHDA and CDR2 SQIVND (reference sequence).

The chain links TRBV5-1 to TRBJ2-1, with D perhaps TRBD2 (5 bases). Germline V gene data show CDR1 as SGHRS and CDR2 as YFSETQ. The CDR3 contains 14 residues. The ends were cut back, 0 bases at V and 5 bases at J, with 9 bases in the middle. CDR3 DNA: TGCGCCAGCAGCTTGGGGACTCAGGACAATGAGCAGTTCTTC. Translated, it gives CASSLGTQDNEQFF.